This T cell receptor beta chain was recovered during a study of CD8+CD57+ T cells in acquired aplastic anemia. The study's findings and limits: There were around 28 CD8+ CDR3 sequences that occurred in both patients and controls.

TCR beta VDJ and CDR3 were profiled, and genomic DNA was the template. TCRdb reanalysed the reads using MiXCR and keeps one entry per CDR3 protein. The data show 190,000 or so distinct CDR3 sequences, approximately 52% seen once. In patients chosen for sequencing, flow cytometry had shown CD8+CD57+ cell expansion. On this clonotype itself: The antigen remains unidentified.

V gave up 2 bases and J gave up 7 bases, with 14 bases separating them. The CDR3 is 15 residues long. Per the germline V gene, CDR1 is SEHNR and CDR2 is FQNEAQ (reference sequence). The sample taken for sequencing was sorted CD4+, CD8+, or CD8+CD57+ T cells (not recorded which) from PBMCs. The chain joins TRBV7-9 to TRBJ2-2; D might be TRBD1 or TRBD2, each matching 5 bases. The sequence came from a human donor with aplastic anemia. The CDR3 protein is CASSLSGAPVGELFF. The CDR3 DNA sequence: TGTGCCAGCAGCTTATCCGGGGCGCCCGTCGGGGAGCTGTTTTTT.